This record covers a single T cell receptor (beta chain). Its specific antigen is unknown. No base qualities exist here, and no much larger clone lies one base off it. The protocol used for the library was multiplex PCR. TCRdb shows the sequencer as Illumina HiSeq 4000. TCR beta libraries were built with iRepertoire HTBI primers and Arm-PCR amplification of CDR3 regions. PCR products were gel purified before sequencing. As for the original processing: A total of 60 to 80 TRBV and more than twelve TRBJ segments were identified across samples and were used for gene usage analysis of CDR3 amino acid clonotypes. Filtered high-quality paired reads were merged into contigs using COPE and FqMerger. BLAST was used to align contigs to the IMGT TRBV, TRBD and TRBJ reference genes, and CDR3 was defined following IMGT. Any clonotype with a frequency above 0.1% was counted as a highly expanded clone. Shannon entropy was used to measure repertoire diversity, and the Gini coefficient was used to measure V-J evenness. Public clonotypes were defined as clonotypes shared by more than one individual. TCRdb reworked the public reads: Q25 trimming with fastp, MiXCR clone assembly, productive beta chains retained. Every entry covers one CDR3 protein and lists the most common genes and DNA from its rows. It is TCRdb's table, rather than the study itself, that gives the V and J calls and clone size. Counted in this sample were over 500,000 distinct CDR3 sequences; roughly 15% of them appeared once. About 20% of the sample is in the top ten clones.

The source of the sample is a study of regulatory T cells in long-lasting Graves disease (dated by TCRdb to the early 2020s). Broadly, across the study: Patients with newly diagnosed Graves' disease had been on antithyroid drugs for under 3 months. A total of roughly 33 samples underwent TCR sequencing: about 13 from persistent and about 20 from newly diagnosed Graves' disease patients. The study was conducted in China and was registered as a clinical trial. Persistent Graves' disease patients were compared with newly diagnosed Graves' disease patients by peripheral blood TCR sequencing and RNA sequencing. What the work shows at the level of the full study, not this receptor alone: Because the primary lesion, thyroid tissue, could not be accessed, the study looked at peripheral blood alone. Sequencing and analysis were restricted to the TCR beta chain. The authors noted that the small sample size was a limitation that may lower accuracy. Lower TCR Shannon entropy and fewer highly expanded clones were observed in persistent Graves' disease patients than in newly diagnosed patients, which suggested clonal expansion. Persistent disease showed preferential use of TRBV28, TRBJ1-2 and TRBJ2-5, whereas newly diagnosed disease favored TRBV20-1 and TRBJ2-1. Patients with persistent disease shared more public clonotypes (around 2,700) than newly diagnosed patients did (966).

V loses 2 bases of germline sequence and J loses 0 bases, and the interval between the two ends is 8 bases. CDR1 and CDR2 are read off the germline V gene (reference sequence) as LNHNV and YYDKDF. The CDR3, cysteine through phenylalanine, is 15 amino acids long. CDR3 DNA is the only sequence kept; it has 45 bases, read in frame from the first base. The time point tag for this specimen amounts to: newly diagnosed GD, antithyroid drugs for less than 3 months. For both TCR sequencing and RNA sequencing, RNA was extracted from PBMCs using TRIzol. Graves' disease was diagnosed according to American Thyroid Association guidelines. The patients came from an endocrinology department in Xi'an, China. Each patient gave roughly 10 milliliters of peripheral blood, collected in an EDTA anticoagulant tube. Ficoll Paque Plus density gradient separation was used to isolate PBMCs, and no further T cell sorting was performed. An Agilent 2100 Bioanalyzer and agarose gel were used to assess RNA quality, and a NanoDrop 2000 was used to measure RNA concentration.

These data are also associated with another study on T cells in Graves' hyperthyroidism and ophthalmopathy. The second study's authors report: Stable Graves' hyperthyroidism was defined as the absence of progression to ophthalmopathy over 18 months of follow-up. The hyperthyroidism patients were between 18 and 65 years old and newly diagnosed, with a disease duration of less than 2 months. The study excluded patients with uncontrolled infections, other autoimmune diseases, pregnancy or lactation. Diagnoses were based on clinical symptoms, serum thyroxine and TRAb, thyroid ultrasound and orbital computed tomography. A first-round RT-PCR of the TCR CDR3 used the HTBI primer set with the Qiagen OneStep RT-PCR kit. Most expanded thyroid clonotypes (frequency above 0.001) were also found in blood, which suggests that blood repertoires may mirror thyroid immune responses. A 13 V-J signature model separated ophthalmopathy from stable hyperthyroidism, with approximately 87% sensitivity and 81.08% specificity in cross-validation and 80%/75% in testing. In validation, the model predicted progression to ophthalmopathy with over 60% sensitivity and over 72% specificity, a median of 6.5 months before onset. TCR V-J signatures able to tell the groups apart were searched for in a discovery cohort of 90 to 100 patients, of whom approximately 40 had Graves' ophthalmopathy and roughly 57 had stable Graves' hyperthyroidism. An independent validation cohort of fewer than 20 hyperthyroidism patients and about 15 patients who later progressed to ophthalmopathy tested prospective prediction of ophthalmopathy. The 95 to 100 discovery patients were randomly divided into training and test sets at a 7:3 ratio. In addition, the study compared T-cell repertoires in thyroid tissue and in blood from about 6 Graves' hyperthyroidism patients. After sampling, hyperthyroidism patients received methimazole starting at 30 mg daily, and ophthalmopathy patients received high-dose intravenous methylprednisolone. Libraries were constructed in a second round of multiplex PCR, after which size selection and purification were performed. Paired-end sequencing of the libraries was performed with 100 bp reads on an Illumina HiSeq2000. SOAPnuke was used to process the raw data, with reads discarded if the reads contained adapters or uncalled bases, had a mean Phred below 15, or lacked an exact constant-primer or identifier match. COPE v1.2.5 was used to merge the high-quality paired reads, and each unique nucleotide sequence was defined as a clonotype. MiTCR v1.1 was used to align the clonotypes against IMGT TRBV, TRBD and TRBJ reference segments. The analysis included only V-J combinations with a frequency above 0.0001, which together covered roughly 99% of the repertoires. A TCS score was defined as the ratio of F50 (clonal expansion) to E x V (chaos), with BLOSUM62-based TCRdist applied between CDR3 peptides within each V-J. Welch's t-statistics and random forest reduced fewer than 550 V-J features to 13, which were used in a naive Bayes classifier (R e1071). No statistical method was used to fix the sample size in advance, and group allocation was not hidden from the investigators. According to the paper, TCR Vbeta CDR3 sequencing was carried out on approximately 140 peripheral blood samples, which came from under 50 ophthalmopathy, around 74 hyperthyroidism and roughly 17 progressor patients.

Here the sequenced sample was peripheral blood mononuclear cells (PBMCs), taken at new diagnosis, from a patient treated with antithyroid drugs. This receptor was obtained from a woman aged 30 to 39 with Graves disease. Donor details come from another sample of the same person, matched by shared clones. The chain couples TRBV15 to TRBJ1-3, with an unclear D gene assignment. The base sequence is TGTGCCACCAGCAGAAACAGCGACTCTGGAAACACCATATATTTT. It encodes CATSRNSDSGNTIYF.